Listed here are 13 T cell receptor beta chains from one sample, sequenced in a study of cytomegalovirus exposure and HLA in healthy donors. Method: immunoSEQ multiplex PCR; TCRdb's copy keeps in-frame clones and lacks some. The table includes around 260,000 clones, 90% detected once. The sample was PBMCs. Source of these receptors: a woman in her twenties or thirties in good health and CMV-seronegative.

The V call is TRBV7-8, the J call TRBJ2-1; 7 bases match TRBD2. This CDR3 is built from 19 residues. With V trimmed by 0 bases and J by 8 bases, 19 bases remained unmatched. Germline lookup yields CDR1 SGHVS and CDR2 FQNEAQ. In DNA, the CDR3 is TGTGCCAGCAGCTTAGCGGGAGGGCCAATTTGGATCCCCGAGGATGAGCAGTTCTTC. This sequence encodes CASSLAGGPIWIPEDEQFF.

The chain is built from TRBV28 and TRBJ2-1; D is possibly TRBD1 or TRBD2 (5 bases each). This CDR3 is 13 amino acids long. Trimming shortened V by 8 bases and J by 5 bases, and 13 bases separated the two germline ends. CDR1 is MDHEN, CDR2 SYDVKM, per germline. CDR3 nucleotide sequence: TGTGCCAGCCAGACCAGGGACCACAATGAGCAGTTCTTC. Protein: CASQTRDHNEQFF.

The DNA of the CDR3 is TGTGCCAGCAGGGAGGGGGGAGAGCAGTACTTC. This translates into CASREGGEQYF. The V and J genes are TRBV2 and TRBJ2-7; D may match TRBD1 or TRBD2 (6 bases each). V was trimmed by 6 bases and J by 7 bases, leaving 10 bases between them. The CDR3 is 11 residues long. Germline V CDR1 and CDR2: SNHLY, FYNNEI. The entire variable domain, with the rest obtained from reference TRBV2 and TRBJ2-7, is as follows: EPEVTQTPSHQVTQMGQEVILRCVPISNHLYFYWYRQILGQKVEFLVSFYNNEISEKSEIFDDQFSVERPDGSNFTLKIRSTKLEDSAMYFCASREGGEQYFGPGTRLTVT.

Details on this clone: The sample contains more than one DNA sequence encoding this CDR3. J is TRBJ2-2 and V is TRBV9; no reliable D call. In germline, CDR1 is SGDLS, CDR2 YYNGEE. Deletions cut 4 bases from V and 3 bases from J, with 4 bases between. The CDR3 contains 12 residues. The CDR3 here is CASSRYTGELFF. The CDR3 bases are TGTGCCAGCAGCCGATACACCGGGGAGCTGTTTTTT.

The chain employs TRBV7-2 and TRBJ2-7; 7 positions match TRBD1. This CDR3 spans 15 amino acids. With V trimmed by 1 base and J by 5 bases, 8 bases remained unmatched. Germline CDR1 is SGHTA and CDR2 is FQGNSA. DNA of the CDR3: TGTGCCAGCAGCTTAGTCGGTGACAGGGAGCACGAGCAGTACTTC. This codes for CASSLVGDREHEQYF. Variable domain in full (rest from reference TRBV7-2 and TRBJ2-7): GAGVSQSPSNKVTEKGKDVELRCDPISGHTALYWYRQSLGQGLEFLIYFQGNSAPDKSGLPSDRFSAERTGGSVSTLTIQRTQQEDSAVYLCASSLVGDREHEQYFGPGTRLTVT.

A remark on this clone: A junction end diverges from the germline sequence, so it may reflect a read error. This chain links TRBV11-2 with TRBJ2-5; TRBD2 matches at 7 bases. Germline lookup yields CDR1 SGHAT and CDR2 FQNNGV. The CDR3 consists of 15 residues. CDR3 residues: CASSLVDGGYETQYF. Here the CDR3 DNA reads TGTGCCAGCAGTTTAGTAGACGGGGGGTATGAGACCCAGTACTTC.

CDR3 in amino acids: CASSSTGGSGELFF. The CDR3 bases are TGTGCCAGCAGTTCGACAGGGGGCTCCGGGGAGCTGTTTTTT. The V and J genes are TRBV6-5 and TRBJ2-2; 10 nucleotides agree with TRBD1. The germline V gene has CDR1 MNHEY and CDR2 SVGAGI. After removal of 4 bases from V and 6 bases from J, the junction contained 2 bases not matched to a gene. CDR3 length: 14 amino acids.

This chain connects TRBV5-6 to TRBJ2-2; D is unresolved. The CDR3 extends over 14 amino acids. CDR1 and CDR2 from the germline V gene are SGHDT and YYEEEE. Trimming cost V 3 bases and J 5 bases, with 11 bases left between them. Written as DNA, the CDR3 is TGTGCCAGCAGCTCCCTGGTCCGGACCGGGGAGCTGTTTTTT. Translated, it gives CASSSLVRTGELFF.

The chain links TRBV28 to TRBJ1-4; weak D call: TRBD1 (5 bases). Trimming removed 7 bases at V and 14 bases at J, with 23 bases between. CDR1 is MDHEN and CDR2 is SYDVKM in the germline V gene. The CDR3 is 14 amino acids. The CDR3, as DNA: TGTGCCAGCACCCAGGACGCCGATGGACGGGGCCTGTTTTTT. It encodes CASTQDADGRGLFF.

The chain carries TRBV5-1 and TRBJ2-1, with 7 bases identical to TRBD2. This CDR3 is 15 amino acids long. Germline V lookup: CDR1 SGHRS, CDR2 YFSETQ. V lost 4 bases, J lost 1 base, and 5 bases stayed unmatched. The CDR3 nucleotides read TGCGCCAGCAGCGTTAAAGCGGGATCCTACAATGAGCAGTTCTTC. Its protein is CASSVKAGSYNEQFF.

In nucleotides, the CDR3 is TGTGCCATCAGTGAGAGTTCAAGGTCAGGGAATACGCAGTATTTT. Translated: CAISESSRSGNTQYF. This chain joins TRBV10-3 and TRBJ2-3; a possible D gene is TRBD1 (5 bases). This CDR3 region has 15 residues. V lost 2 bases, J lost 7 bases, and 16 bases lay in between. CDR1 and CDR2 from the germline V gene are ENHRY and SYGVKD.

The gene calls are TRBV29-1 and TRBJ2-1; no clear D gene. Germline values: CDR1 SQVTM, CDR2 ANQGSEA. The germline V and J ends were trimmed by 4 bases and 0 bases, with 19 bases remaining between them. The CDR3 is 17 residues long. CDR3 in DNA: TGCAGCGTTGCCAGGCCCCTCACACTTAGCTCCTACAATGAGCAGTTCTTC. This codes for CSVARPLTLSSYNEQFF.

Worth noting for this clone: Other DNA variants within this sample encode the same CDR3. This rearrangement joins TRBV19 to TRBJ2-7; 9 bases map to TRBD1. CDR3 size: 13 residues. CDR1 is LNHDA, CDR2 SQIVND, per germline (reference sequence). After removal of 6 bases from V and 4 bases from J, the junction contained 4 bases not matched to a gene. CDR3 sequence: CASSPGTGYEQYF. CDR3 DNA: TGTGCCAGTAGCCCCGGGACAGGGTACGAGCAGTACTTC.